This T cell receptor beta chain was retrieved from a study of T cells after yellow fever vaccination. Study details: Some fractions had low cell numbers, and these were prepared with SMART-Seq v4 Ultra Low Input. Notes on the study in general: Most primary-vaccination clones reappeared after the booster (about 95% CD4, around 88% CD8). Although most clonotypes did not, a small share appeared in both CD4 and CD8 compartments.

TCRdb redid the calling of the 5' RACE reads with MiXCR, one entry per CDR3 protein. The table has more than 65,000 distinct CDR3 sequences, 7.3% seen once; the top ten hold approximately 29%. This clonotype was counted at least ten times. Its specificity is unknown. The receptor's source is a man aged 18 to 30 who received the YFV17D yellow fever vaccine. The source was CD8+ T cells sorted from PBMCs, collected about 10 days after the first yellow fever vaccination.

For the CDR3, the DNA is TGTGCCAGCAGCGTTTTACAGCGGGAGCAGTTCTTC. Protein sequence: CASSVLQREQFF. The chain has TRBV11-2 and TRBJ2-1; weak D call: TRBD2 (5 bases). The CDR3 extends over 12 amino acids. Trimming cost V 5 bases and J 10 bases, with 12 bases left between them. Germline V gene lookup returns CDR1 SGHAT and CDR2 FQNNGV.